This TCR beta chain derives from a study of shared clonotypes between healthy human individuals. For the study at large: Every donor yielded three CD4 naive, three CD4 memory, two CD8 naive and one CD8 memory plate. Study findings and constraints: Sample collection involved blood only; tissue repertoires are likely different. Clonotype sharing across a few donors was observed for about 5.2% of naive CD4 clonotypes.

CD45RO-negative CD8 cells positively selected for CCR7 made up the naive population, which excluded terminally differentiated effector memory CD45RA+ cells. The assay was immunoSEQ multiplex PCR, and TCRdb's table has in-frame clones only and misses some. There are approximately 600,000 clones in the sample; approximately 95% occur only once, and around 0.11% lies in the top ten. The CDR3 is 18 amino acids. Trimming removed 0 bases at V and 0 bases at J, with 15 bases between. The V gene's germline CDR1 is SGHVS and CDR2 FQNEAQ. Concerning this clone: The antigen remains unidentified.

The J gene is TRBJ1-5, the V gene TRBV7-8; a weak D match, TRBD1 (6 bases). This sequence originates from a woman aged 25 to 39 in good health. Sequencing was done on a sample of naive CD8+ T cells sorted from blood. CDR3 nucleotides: TGTGCCAGCAGCTTAGCGCTCGCGGACAGTTATAGCAATCAGCCCCAGCATTTT. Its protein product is CASSLALADSYSNQPQHF.